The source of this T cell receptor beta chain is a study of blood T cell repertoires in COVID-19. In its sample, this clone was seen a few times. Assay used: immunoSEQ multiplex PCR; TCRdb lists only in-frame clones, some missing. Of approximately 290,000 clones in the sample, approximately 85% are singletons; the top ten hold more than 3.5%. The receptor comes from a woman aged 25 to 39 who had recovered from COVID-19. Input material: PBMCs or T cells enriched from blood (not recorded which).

CDR3 region: CASRTGGWNGYTF. CDR3 sequence (DNA): TGTGCCAGTCGGACAGGGGGTTGGAATGGCTACACCTTC. The V and J genes are TRBV19 and TRBJ1-2; 10 nucleotides match TRBD1. The V segment lost 8 bases and the J segment 6 bases; nucleotides outside the gene matches: 6. The V gene's germline CDR1 is LNHDA and CDR2 SQIVND (reference sequence). CDR3 length equals 13 residues.